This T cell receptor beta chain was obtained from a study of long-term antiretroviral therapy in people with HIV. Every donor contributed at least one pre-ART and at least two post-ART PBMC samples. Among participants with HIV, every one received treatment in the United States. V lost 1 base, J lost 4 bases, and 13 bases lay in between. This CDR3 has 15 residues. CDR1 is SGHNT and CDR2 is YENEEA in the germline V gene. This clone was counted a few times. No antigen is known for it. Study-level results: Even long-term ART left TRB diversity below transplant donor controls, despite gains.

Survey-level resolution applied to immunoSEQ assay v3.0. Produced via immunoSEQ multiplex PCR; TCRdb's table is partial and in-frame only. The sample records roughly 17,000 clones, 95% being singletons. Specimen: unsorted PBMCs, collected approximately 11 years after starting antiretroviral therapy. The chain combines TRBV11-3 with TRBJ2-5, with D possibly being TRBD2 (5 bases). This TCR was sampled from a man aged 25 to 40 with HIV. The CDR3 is CASSLGRGEGETQYF. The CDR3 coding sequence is TGTGCCAGCAGCTTAGGTCGGGGAGAGGGAGAGACCCAGTACTTC.